The clone carrying this TCR beta chain was picked up one time. This sample is drawn from a study of Ad26.COV2.S vaccination and SARS-CoV-2 variants. Treatment reported: about 20 received Ad26.COV2.S at low or high dose, single or two shots; about 5 received placebo; per-sample allocation not given. Material that was analyzed had been drawn on day 63 after the first vaccine or placebo injection. The method was immunoSEQ multiplex PCR; TCRdb's version includes in-frame clones alone and lacks a portion of them. The sample includes fewer than 800,000 clones, around 92% of them seen just once. Between the trimmed V and J ends, which lost 9 bases and 2 bases, there was a span of 13 bases. CDR3 length: 13 residues. CDR1 and CDR2 from the germline V gene are LNHDA and SQIVND (reference sequence).

This material consisted of peripheral blood, taken in a trial of Ad26.COV2.S vaccine versus placebo. The TCR comes from a person aged 18-60 years who received the Ad26.COV2.S COVID-19 vaccine or a placebo. This chain joins TRBV19 and TRBJ2-5; D possibly matches TRBD1 or TRBD2 (5 bases each). CDR3 sequence (DNA): TGTGCCAGCGGGACGGACCAACAAGAGACCCAGTACTTC. This codes for CASGTDQQETQYF.